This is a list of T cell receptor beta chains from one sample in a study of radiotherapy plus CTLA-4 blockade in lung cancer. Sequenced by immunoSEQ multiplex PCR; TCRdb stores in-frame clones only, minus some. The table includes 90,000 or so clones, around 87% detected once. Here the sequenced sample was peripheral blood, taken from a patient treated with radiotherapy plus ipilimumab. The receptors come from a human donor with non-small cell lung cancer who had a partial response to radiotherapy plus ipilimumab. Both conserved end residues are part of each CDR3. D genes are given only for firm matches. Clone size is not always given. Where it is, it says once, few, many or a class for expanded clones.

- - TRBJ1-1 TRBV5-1 CASSLVVNTEAFF TGCGCCAGCAGCTTGGTCGTGAACACTGAAGCTTTCTTT
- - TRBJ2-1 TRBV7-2 CASSPDPNRNEQFF TGTGCCAGCAGCCCCGATCCGAACAGAAATGAGCAGTTCTTC
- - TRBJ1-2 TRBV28 CASSFLAAAGYTF TGTGCCAGCAGTTTTCTGGCCGCGGCGGGCTACACCTTC
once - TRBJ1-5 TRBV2 CASKATDSNQPQHF TGTGCCAGCAAGGCTACAGATAGCAATCAGCCCCAGCATTTT
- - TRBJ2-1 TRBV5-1 CASSLNPSASSYNEQFF TGCGCCAGCAGCTTGAACCCTAGCGCCTCCTCCTACAATGAGCAGTTCTTC
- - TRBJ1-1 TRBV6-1 CASSVGTNTEAFF TGTGCCAGCAGTGTGGGCACGAACACTGAAGCTTTCTTT
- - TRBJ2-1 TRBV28 CASSSRGRYNEQFF TGTGCCAGCAGTTCCCGCGGCCGGTACAATGAGCAGTTCTTC
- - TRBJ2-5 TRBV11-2 CASSRDILQETQYF TGTGCCAGCAGCAGGGACATTCTACAAGAGACCCAGTACTTC
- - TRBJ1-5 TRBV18 CASSPSTGTNQPQHF TGTGCCAGCTCACCGTCAACAGGGACCAATCAGCCCCAGCATTTT
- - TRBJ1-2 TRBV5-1 CASTPGGTPYGYTF TGCGCCAGCACCCCGGGGGGCACACCCTATGGCTACACCTTC
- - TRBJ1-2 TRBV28 CASSGNNYGYTF TGTGCCAGCAGTGGCAATAACTATGGCTACACCTTC
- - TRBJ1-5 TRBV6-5 CASSRTVRQPQHF TGTGCCAGCAGTCGGACAGTGCGGCAGCCCCAGCATTTT
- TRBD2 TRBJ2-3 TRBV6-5 CASSLGDYRTDTQYF TGTGCCAGCAGTTTGGGGGACTATCGCACAGATACGCAGTATTTT
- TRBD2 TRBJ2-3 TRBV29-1 CSVEKREGYDTQYF TGCAGCGTTGAGAAGCGGGAGGGTTACGATACGCAGTATTTT
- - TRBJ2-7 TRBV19 CASSIAGQAAYEQYF TGTGCCAGTAGTATTGCAGGCCAGGCCGCCTACGAGCAGTACTTC
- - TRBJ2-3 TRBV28 CASAYYTDTQYF TGTGCCAGTGCCTACTACACAGATACGCAGTATTTT
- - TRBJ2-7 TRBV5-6 CASSLGVFSYEQYF TGTGCCAGCAGCTTGGGCGTCTTCTCCTACGAGCAGTACTTC
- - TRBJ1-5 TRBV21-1 CASSNTGGHF TGTGCCAGCAGCAACACAGGGGGGCATTTT
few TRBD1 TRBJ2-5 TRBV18 CASSKDRGPRETQYF TGTGCCAGCTCAAAAGACAGGGGGCCTAGAGAGACCCAGTACTTC
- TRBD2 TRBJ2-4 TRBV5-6 CASSRTSGSVNIQYF TGTGCCAGCAGCCGGACTAGCGGGAGCGTAAACATTCAGTACTTC
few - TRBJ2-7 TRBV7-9 CASAGGENEQYF TGTGCCAGCGCGGGCGGGGAAAACGAGCAGTACTTC
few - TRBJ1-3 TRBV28 CASSRTGDTIYF TGTGCCAGCAGCCGTACAGGTGACACCATATATTTT
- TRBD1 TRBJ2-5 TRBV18 CASSPGTGVTETQYF TGTGCCAGCTCACCCGGGACAGGAGTGACGGAGACCCAGTACTTC
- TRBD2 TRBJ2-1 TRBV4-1 CASSLGTSGGYNEQFF TGCGCCAGCAGCCTGGGGACTAGCGGAGGATACAATGAGCAGTTCTTC
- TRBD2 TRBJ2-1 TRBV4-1 CASSHVSGANNEQFF TGCGCCAGCAGCCACGTTAGCGGGGCTAACAATGAGCAGTTCTTC
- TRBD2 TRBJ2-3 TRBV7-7 CASSDVLAGDGDTQYF TGTGCTAGCAGCGACGTTTTAGCGGGAGACGGCGATACGCAGTATTTT
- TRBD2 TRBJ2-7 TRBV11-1 CASSSPLAGGDYEQYF TGTGCCAGCAGCTCGCCTTTAGCGGGAGGGGACTACGAGCAGTACTTC
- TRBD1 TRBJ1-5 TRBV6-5 CASSSIDRVDQPQHF TGTGCCAGCAGTTCTATCGACAGGGTAGATCAGCCCCAGCATTTT
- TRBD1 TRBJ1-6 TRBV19 CASSSWTGDNSPLHF TGTGCCAGTAGTTCCTGGACAGGGGATAATTCACCCCTCCACTTT
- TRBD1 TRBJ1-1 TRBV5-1 CASSLGQGGLNTEAFF TGCGCCAGCAGCTTGGGACAGGGGGGTTTGAACACTGAAGCTTTCTTT
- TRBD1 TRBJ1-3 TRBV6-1 CASILDRGRGTIYF TGTGCCTCCATATTGGACAGGGGTAGAGGAACCATATATTTT
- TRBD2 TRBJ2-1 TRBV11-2 CASSGGSHNEQFF TGTGCCAGCTCGGGAGGCAGCCACAATGAGCAGTTCTTC
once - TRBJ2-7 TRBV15 CATSRERAGTYEQYF TGTGCCACCAGCAGAGAGAGGGCCGGTACCTACGAGCAGTACTTC
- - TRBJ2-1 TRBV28 CASSLDAGRRGTEQFF TGTGCCAGCAGCCTCGACGCCGGCCGACGGGGGACTGAGCAGTTCTTC
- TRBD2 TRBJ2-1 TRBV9 CASSGRLAGANNEQFF TGTGCCAGCAGCGGGAGACTAGCGGGAGCCAACAATGAGCAGTTCTTC
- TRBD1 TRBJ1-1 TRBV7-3 CASSPKGAGTEAFF TGTGCCAGCAGCCCGAAGGGGGCAGGCACTGAAGCTTTCTTT
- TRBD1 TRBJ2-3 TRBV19 CASSIYGATGSDTQYF TGTGCCAGTAGTATATACGGGGCGACAGGGTCAGATACGCAGTATTTT
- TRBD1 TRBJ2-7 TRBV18 CASSNRGRLYEQYF TGTGCCAGCTCAAACAGGGGGCGTCTCTACGAGCAGTACTTC
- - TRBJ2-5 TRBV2 CASRLGADAGTQYF TGTGCCAGCAGATTGGGCGCGGACGCGGGGACCCAGTACTTC
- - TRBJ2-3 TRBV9 CASSVVAEGDTQYF TGTGCCAGCAGCGTAGTGGCGGAGGGAGATACGCAGTATTTT
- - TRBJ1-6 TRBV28 CASRPRTGTGSPLHF TGTGCCAGCAGACCCAGAACAGGGACGGGATCACCCCTCCACTTT
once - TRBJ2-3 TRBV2 CASRWTGGTDTQYF TGTGCCAGTCGCTGGACTGGCGGGACAGATACGCAGTATTTT
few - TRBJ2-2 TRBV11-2 CASSLEAAGELFF TGTGCCAGCAGCTTAGAGGCAGCCGGGGAGCTGTTTTTT
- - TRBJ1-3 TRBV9 CASSVDRVAGNTIYF TGTGCCAGCAGCGTAGACAGGGTGGCTGGAAACACCATATATTTT
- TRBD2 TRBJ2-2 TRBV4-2 CASSHGTRAPGELFF TGTGCCAGCAGCCACGGGACTAGAGCTCCCGGGGAGCTGTTTTTT
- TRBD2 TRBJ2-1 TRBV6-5 CASREAGGTNEQFF TGTGCCAGCAGAGAAGCGGGAGGAACGAATGAGCAGTTCTTC
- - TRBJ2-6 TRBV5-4 CASSSQISGANVLTF TGTGCCAGCAGCTCCCAAATCTCTGGGGCCAACGTCCTGACTTTC
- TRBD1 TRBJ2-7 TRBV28 CASSSPGQGTYEQYF TGTGCCAGCAGTTCCCCGGGACAGGGGACCTACGAGCAGTACTTC
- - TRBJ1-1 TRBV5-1 CASSLDRSMNTEAFF TGCGCCAGCAGCTTGGACCGGAGTATGAACACTGAAGCTTTCTTT
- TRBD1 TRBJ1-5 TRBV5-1 CASSLAGQGQQPQHF TGCGCCAGCAGCTTAGCGGGACAGGGCCAGCAGCCCCAGCATTTT
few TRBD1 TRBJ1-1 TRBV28 CASSLGDRPATEAFF TGTGCCAGCAGTCTCGGGGACAGGCCCGCCACTGAAGCTTTCTTT
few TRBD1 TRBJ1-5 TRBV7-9 CASSSGQGGGGNQPQHF TGTGCCAGCAGCTCCGGACAGGGCGGTGGCGGCAATCAGCCCCAGCATTTT
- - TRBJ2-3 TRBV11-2 CASSLDRGGDTQYF TGTGCCAGCAGCTTAGATAGAGGGGGAGATACGCAGTATTTT
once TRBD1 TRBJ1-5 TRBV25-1 CASSVTGGAEPQHF TGTGCCAGCAGTGTGACAGGGGGCGCGGAGCCCCAGCATTTT
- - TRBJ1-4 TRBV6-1 CASSEVGQGRGKLFF TGTGCCAGCAGTGAAGTCGGGCAGGGCCGGGGGAAACTGTTTTTT
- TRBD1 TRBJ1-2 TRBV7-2 CASSSQGAPYGYTF TGTGCCAGCAGCTCCCAGGGGGCGCCTTATGGCTACACCTTC
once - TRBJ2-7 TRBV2 CASSGGQGWSEQYF TGTGCCAGCAGTGGGGGGCAGGGGTGGAGCGAGCAGTACTTC